The 26 T cell receptor beta chains reported below all come from one sample, sequenced in a study of blood T cells in healthy people across ages. The use of a sample-barcoded 5' primer and a J-beta primer mix characterized a second PCR of about 6 to 12 cycles. TCRdb processed the 5' RACE reads anew with MiXCR; each CDR3 protein has one entry. This sample has roughly 700,000 distinct CDR3 sequences; 49% occur once, and the top ten carry around a third. Sequenced input: blood. These receptors all come from a woman aged 55-70 years in good health.

This rearrangement joins TRBV7-2 to TRBJ2-1; TRBD1 aligns across 7 bases. This CDR3 is 19 amino acids long. V lost 0 bases and J lost 0; bases outside the gene matches: 11. CDR1 and CDR2 (germline): SGHTA, FQGNSA. This CDR3 is CASSLAPRRGPSSYNEQFF. The CDR3 DNA sequence: TGTGCCAGCAGCTTAGCGCCTCGTAGGGGGCCGAGCTCCTACAATGAGCAGTTCTTC.

This clonotype was observed a few times. The chain combines TRBV6-2 or TRBV6-3 with TRBJ2-1; D may be TRBD2 (5 bases). Germline CDR1 and CDR2: MNHEY and SVGEGT. Between the trimmed V and J ends, which lost 2 bases and 5 bases, there was a span of 10 bases. CDR3 length equals 14 residues. The CDR3, as DNA: TGTGCCAGCAGTTACCTCGGACTCGACAATGAGCAGTTCTTC. It encodes CASSYLGLDNEQFF.

This clonotype appeared a few times. The rearrangement joins TRBV7-2 to TRBJ1-2; the D gene is possibly TRBD1 (5 bases). V was clipped by 7 bases and J by 8 bases, with 17 bases between them. CDR3 length: 13 residues. In germline, CDR1 is SGHTA, CDR2 FQGNSA. The chain's CDR3 is CASTQRGGDGYTF. CDR3 DNA: TGTGCCAGCACACAGCGTGGGGGGGACGGCTACACCTTC. Filled out from reference TRBV7-2 and TRBJ1-2, the complete variable domain reads GAGVSQSPSNKVTEKGKDVELRCDPISGHTALYWYRQSLGQGLEFLIYFQGNSAPDKSGLPSDRFSAERTGGSVSTLTIQRTQQEDSAVYLCASTQRGGDGYTFGSGTRLTVV.

The chain recombines TRBV20-1 with TRBJ1-5; D not resolved. Trimming took 2 bases from V and 2 from J, leaving 25 bases between them. The CDR3 runs 19 residues. The germline V gene has CDR1 DFQATT and CDR2 SNEGSKA (reference sequence). This CDR3 reads CSARQFRRGPRKGNQPQHF. The DNA for the CDR3 is TGCAGTGCTAGACAGTTTCGAAGAGGGCCTCGAAAGGGCAATCAGCCCCAGCATTTT.

This CDR3 reads CATRDREGEKLFF. CDR3 bases: TGCGCCACCCGGGACAGGGAAGGTGAAAAACTGTTTTTT. V gene TRBV5-1 combines with J gene TRBJ1-4; the match to TRBD1 covers 9 bases. The V gene end was trimmed by 9 bases and the J gene end by 7 bases; junction bases not matched to a gene: 7. CDR1 is SGHRS, CDR2 YFSETQ, per germline. This CDR3 region has 13 residues.

V and J are TRBV7-2 and TRBJ2-5; 7 bases line up with TRBD2. With V trimmed by 7 bases and J by 4 bases, 12 bases remained unmatched. CDR1 is SGHTA and CDR2 is FQGNSA in the germline V gene. The CDR3 loop spans 15 amino acids. The CDR3 DNA sequence: TGTGCCAGCAACTCGACGACTGGCGGGAGAGAGACCCAGTACTTC. Protein sequence: CASNSTTGGRETQYF.

This clonotype was seen a few times. The chain is built from TRBV11-1 and TRBJ2-7, with 7 positions matching TRBD2. CDR3 length: 17 residues. The J segment lost 7 bases and the V segment lost 4 bases, leaving 19 bases of the junction unmatched. Germline V gene lookup returns CDR1 SGHAT and CDR2 FQDESV (reference sequence). The CDR3, as DNA: TGTGCCAGCAGCTCCCAAACCGCTAGCGGCGGGTGGAGGGAGCAGTACTTC. It codes for CASSSQTASGGWREQYF.

This chain connects TRBV20-1 to TRBJ1-5, with D unresolved. This CDR3 is built from 14 residues. Trimming took 1 base from V and 0 from J, leaving 7 bases between them. Germline V gives CDR1 DFQATT, CDR2 SNEGSKA (reference sequence). The CDR3 reads CSARGVFSNQPQHF. The CDR3 coding sequence is TGCAGTGCTAGAGGGGTTTTTAGCAATCAGCCCCAGCATTTT.

This clonotype was seen only a few times. The rearrangement links TRBV4-1 to TRBJ2-5, with 7 nucleotides matching TRBD1. CDR3 length: 15 amino acids. Looked up from germline, CDR1 is MGHRA and CDR2 is YSYEKL. The V and J ends lost 5 bases and 1 base, in that order; junction bases with no gene match: 7. The CDR3 spells CASSTPGQTQETQYF. The CDR3 region has the DNA TGCGCCAGCAGCACGCCGGGACAGACCCAAGAGACCCAGTACTTC.

Here the CDR3 DNA reads TGTGCCAGCAGCTTAGAAACGGTCTTCTCTAGCACAGATACGCAGTATTTT. Protein product: CASSLETVFSSTDTQYF. V and J are TRBV7-6 and TRBJ2-3; D unresolved. The CDR3 runs to 17 residues. Trimming cost V 1 base and J 0 bases, with 14 bases left between them. Germline loops: CDR1 SGHVS, CDR2 FNYEAQ.

This chain connects TRBV7-9 to TRBJ2-7, with 9 nucleotides matching TRBD2. V lost 3 bases, J lost 4 bases, and 4 bases stayed unmatched. In germline, CDR1 is SEHNR, CDR2 FQNEAQ (reference sequence). CDR3 size: 14 residues. The DNA of the CDR3 is TGTGCCAGCAGCTTTGCGGGAGGGGAATACGAGCAGTACTTC. Amino acid sequence: CASSFAGGEYEQYF.

This clonotype was counted a single time. CDR3 amino acids: CASSYSNVLVAGWETQYF. The CDR3 nucleotides read TGTGCCAGCAGTTACTCGAACGTCCTGGTAGCGGGATGGGAGACCCAGTACTTC. The chain carries TRBV6-2 or TRBV6-3 and TRBJ2-5, with 8 bases fitting TRBD2. Germline V gene sequence: CDR1 MNHEY, CDR2 SVGEGT. With 0 bases clipped from V and 5 bases from J, the junction kept 14 bases outside the gene matches. The CDR3 extends over 18 amino acids.

This rearrangement joins TRBV9 to TRBJ1-2, with D tentatively TRBD1 (6 bases). Trimming shortened V by 0 bases and J by 3 bases, and 18 bases separated the two germline ends. The CDR3 is 17 amino acids. Germline assignment: CDR1 SGDLS and CDR2 YYNGEE. The CDR3 sequence is CASSVEGGRNGDYGYTF. DNA for the CDR3: TGTGCCAGCAGCGTAGAGGGGGGTCGGAATGGTGACTATGGCTACACCTTC.

This clonotype came up a few times. The rearrangement joins TRBV28 to TRBJ2-7; unclear D gene. Germline V gene lookup returns CDR1 MDHEN and CDR2 SYDVKM. Trimming left V 4 bases short and J 5 bases short, with 6 bases between. The CDR3 covers 11 residues. CDR3 sequence reads: CASSSWDEQYF. CDR3 coding DNA: TGTGCCAGCAGTTCCTGGGACGAGCAGTACTTC.

The chain uses TRBV28 and TRBJ1-2; D is undetermined. V lost 3 bases, J lost 4 bases, and 15 bases lay in between. Germline-derived CDR1 and CDR2 are MDHEN and SYDVKM. This CDR3 spans 15 amino acids. The CDR3: CASSFVSRGAYGYTF. The CDR3 nucleotides read TGTGCCAGCAGTTTTGTCTCCCGGGGTGCCTATGGCTACACCTTC.

The chain recombines TRBV3-1 with TRBJ2-4; 9 nucleotides line up with TRBD2. The CDR3 consists of 15 residues. V shed 1 base and J 13 bases; nucleotides not matched to a gene: 11. Germline-derived CDR1 and CDR2 are LGHDT and YNNKEL (reference sequence). CDR3 loop: CASSQGTSAAGEQYF. The DNA for the CDR3 is TGTGCCAGCAGCCAAGGGACTAGCGCGGCGGGGGAGCAGTACTTC.

The chain couples TRBV7-8 to TRBJ2-7, with D unclear. The CDR3 extends over 14 amino acids. Trimming removed 2 bases from V and 3 bases from J, with 11 bases in between. Germline CDR1 reads SGHVS; CDR2 reads FQNEAQ. As DNA, the CDR3 is TGTGCCAGCAGCTTACGTCCAAAAGGCTACGAGCAGTACTTC. This encodes CASSLRPKGYEQYF. The full variable domain, completed using reference TRBV7-8 and TRBJ2-7, is GAGVSQSPRYKVAKRGQDVALRCDPISGHVSLFWYQQALGQGPEFLTYFQNEAQLDKSGLPSDRFFAERPEGSVSTLKIQRTQQEDSAVYLCASSLRPKGYEQYFGPGTRLTVT.

This clonotype was recorded a few times. This chain uses TRBV18 with TRBJ2-1; 7 bases line up with TRBD2. CDR3 length: 15 amino acids. Trimming took 0 bases from V and 4 from J; bases not matched to a gene: 3. CDR1 and CDR2 (germline): KGHSH, LQKENI. CDR3 in DNA: TGTGCCAGCTCACCACCGAGACTAGCATACAATGAGCAGTTCTTC. It codes for CASSPPRLAYNEQFF.

The CDR3 is CASRPGTSDYEQYF. The CDR3 bases are TGCGCCAGCAGACCCGGGACTAGCGACTACGAGCAGTACTTC. The rearrangement joins TRBV5-1 to TRBJ2-7; 10 bases match TRBD2. V shed 5 bases, J shed 3 bases, and the junction held 5 bases outside the gene matches. Per germline, CDR1 SGHRS and CDR2 YFSETQ. The CDR3 has 14 residues.

CDR3 residues: CASSRGTAGGNQPQHF. CDR3 DNA: TGTGCCAGCTCACGTGGGACAGCCGGGGGGAATCAGCCCCAGCATTTT. The chain has TRBV18 and TRBJ1-5, with 7 bases identical to TRBD1. V was clipped by 4 bases and J by 4 bases; unmatched bases: 10. The germline V gene has CDR1 KGHSH and CDR2 LQKENI. CDR3 length: 16 residues. The full variable domain, with the rest looked up from reference TRBV18 and TRBJ1-5, is NAGVMQNPRHLVRRRGQEARLRCSPMKGHSHVYWYRQLPEEGLKFMVYLQKENIIDESGMPKERFSAEFPKEGPSILRIQQVVRGDSAAYFCASSRGTAGGNQPQHFGDGTRLSIL.

The genes are TRBV20-1 and TRBJ2-3; D perhaps matches TRBD2 (6 bases). V gave up 7 bases and J gave up 1 base, with 12 bases separating them. Germline values: CDR1 DFQATT, CDR2 SNEGSKA (reference sequence). This CDR3 spans 13 amino acids. CDR3 coding DNA: TGCAGTGTGGAGGGTAGTGGCACAGATACGCAGTATTTT. It encodes CSVEGSGTDTQYF.

The chain recombines TRBV29-1 with TRBJ1-1; D is perhaps TRBD1 (6 bases). V dropped 5 bases and J dropped 7 bases, with 17 bases sitting between them. The CDR3 contains 13 residues. CDR1 is SQVTM, CDR2 ANQGSEA, per germline. This CDR3 is CSVNQGQPNEAFF. Written as DNA, the CDR3 is TGCAGCGTTAACCAGGGGCAGCCGAATGAAGCTTTCTTT.

The rearrangement uses TRBV12-3 or TRBV12-4 and TRBJ2-7; D is possibly TRBD1 (6 bases). V was pared by 6 bases and J by 7 bases, with 16 bases between. This CDR3 has 13 residues. The CDR3 protein is CASSSGEWNEQYF. The CDR3 DNA sequence: TGTGCCAGCAGCTCAGGGGAGTGGAATGAGCAGTACTTC.

Points on this clonotype: A much larger clone lies one base from this, so it may be a read error. This rearrangement joins TRBV7-9 to TRBJ2-5; 10 bases are shared with TRBD1. The end of the DNA fits TRBJ2-7 better, so the J call may be wrong. This CDR3 is 14 amino acids long. The germline V gene encodes CDR1 SEHNR and CDR2 FQNEAQ (reference sequence). As DNA, the CDR3 is TGTGCCAGCAGCTTGGGACAGGGGAACTACGAGCAGTACTTC. As protein: CASSLGQGNYEQYF.

This chain uses TRBV20-1 with TRBJ2-3; D gene uncertain. CDR1 is DFQATT, CDR2 SNEGSKA, per germline (reference sequence). The CDR3 runs 19 residues. Between the trimmed V and J ends, which lost 0 bases and 0 bases, there was a span of 22 bases. The CDR3, as DNA: TGCAGTGCTAGAGAACCCCTAGGCTTCGTCAAAACCAGCACAGATACGCAGTATTTT. It yields the protein CSAREPLGFVKTSTDTQYF.

This clonotype has just a few counts. V usage is TRBV21-1 and J usage is TRBJ2-7; TRBD1, the D gene given by the table, was not confirmed from the DNA. TRBV21-1 corresponds to a pseudogene. There are 12 residues in the CDR3. The chain's CDR3 is CASTAGEYEQYF. CDR3 DNA: TGTGCCAGCACCGCCGGGGAATACGAGCAGTACTTC.